The sequence of this TCR beta chain was determined in a study of T cells in Graves' hyperthyroidism and ophthalmopathy. What was amplified from RNA transcripts were TCR beta CDR3 regions. HTBI primers drove first-round RT-PCR of the TCR CDR3. TCRdb itself ran the multiplex PCR reads through MiXCR, one entry per CDR3 protein. The sample includes over 500,000 distinct CDR3 sequences, more than 15% of them seen just once. To note about this clonotype: The antigen remains unidentified. A much more abundant neighbour one base away suggests this may be a read error. A read error is likely, as this CDR3 ends without the conserved phenylalanine or tryptophan.

Study observations and caveats: Ophthalmopathy stood apart from stable hyperthyroidism in a 13 V-J model. Most clonotypes that expanded in the thyroid above 0.001 also showed up in blood.

V gave up 2 bases and J gave up 4 bases; unmatched junction bases: 6. CDR1 LGHDT and CDR2 YNNKEL come from the germline V gene (reference sequence). This CDR3 comprises 15 residues. The sequencing input was blood. The sequence was obtained from a woman in her twenties or thirties with Graves' ophthalmopathy. The rearrangement uses TRBV3-1 and TRBJ2-7, with 9 bases matching TRBD2. The DNA for the CDR3 is TGTGCCAGCAGCCAACGCCTAGCGGGGAATTACGAGCAGTACTCC. Encoded protein: CASSQRLAGNYEQYS.